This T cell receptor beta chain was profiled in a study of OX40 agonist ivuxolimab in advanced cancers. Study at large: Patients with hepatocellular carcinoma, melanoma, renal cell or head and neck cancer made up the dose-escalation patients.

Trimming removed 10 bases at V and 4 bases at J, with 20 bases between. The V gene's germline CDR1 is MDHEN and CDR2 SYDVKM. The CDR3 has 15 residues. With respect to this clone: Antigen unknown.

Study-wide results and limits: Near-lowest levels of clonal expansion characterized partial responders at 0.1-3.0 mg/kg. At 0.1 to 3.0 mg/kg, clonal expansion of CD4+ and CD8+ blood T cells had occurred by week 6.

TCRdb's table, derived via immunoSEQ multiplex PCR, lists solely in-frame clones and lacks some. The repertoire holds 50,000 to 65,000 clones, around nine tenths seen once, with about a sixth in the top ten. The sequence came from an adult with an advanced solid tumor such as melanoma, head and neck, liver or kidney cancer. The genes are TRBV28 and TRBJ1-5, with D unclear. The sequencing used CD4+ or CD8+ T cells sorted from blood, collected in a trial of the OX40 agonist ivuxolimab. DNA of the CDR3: TGTGCCACAGAACTTAACAGCTTTTCGAATCAGCCCCAGCATTTT. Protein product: CATELNSFSNQPQHF.